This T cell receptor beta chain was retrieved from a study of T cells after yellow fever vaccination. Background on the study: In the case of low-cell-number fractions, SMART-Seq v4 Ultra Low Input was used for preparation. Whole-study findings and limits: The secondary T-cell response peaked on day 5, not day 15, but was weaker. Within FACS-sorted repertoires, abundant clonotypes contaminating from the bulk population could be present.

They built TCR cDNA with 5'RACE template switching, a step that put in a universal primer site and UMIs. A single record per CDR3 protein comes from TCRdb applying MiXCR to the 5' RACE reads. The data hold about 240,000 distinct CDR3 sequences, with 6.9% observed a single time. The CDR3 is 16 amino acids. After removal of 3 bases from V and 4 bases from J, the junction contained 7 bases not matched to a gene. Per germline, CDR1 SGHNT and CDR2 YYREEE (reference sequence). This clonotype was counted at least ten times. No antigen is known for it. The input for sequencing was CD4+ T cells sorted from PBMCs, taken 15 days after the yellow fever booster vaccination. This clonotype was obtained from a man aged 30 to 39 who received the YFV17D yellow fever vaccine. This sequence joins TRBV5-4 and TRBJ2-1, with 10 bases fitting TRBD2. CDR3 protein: CASSSRTSGVYNEQFF. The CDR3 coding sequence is TGTGCCAGCAGCTCCAGAACTAGCGGGGTTTACAATGAGCAGTTCTTC.